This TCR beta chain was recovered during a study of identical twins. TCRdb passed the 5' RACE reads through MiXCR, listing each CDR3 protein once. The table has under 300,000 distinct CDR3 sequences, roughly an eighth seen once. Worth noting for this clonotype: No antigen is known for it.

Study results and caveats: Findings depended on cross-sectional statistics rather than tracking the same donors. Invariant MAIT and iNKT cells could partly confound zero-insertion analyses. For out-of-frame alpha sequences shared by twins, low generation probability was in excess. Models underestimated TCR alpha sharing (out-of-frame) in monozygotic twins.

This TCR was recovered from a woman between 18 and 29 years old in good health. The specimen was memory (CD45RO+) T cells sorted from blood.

CDR3 DNA: TGTGCCAGTAGTATAGGTACAGAGCCTGAAGCTTTCTTT. This encodes CASSIGTEPEAFF. The chain employs TRBV19 and TRBJ1-1; D is unresolved. V shed 1 base and J shed 6 bases, with 9 bases lying between them. CDR1 is LNHDA and CDR2 is SQIVND in the germline V gene (reference sequence). The CDR3 runs to 13 residues. Complete variable domain (other parts from reference TRBV19 and TRBJ1-1): DGGITQSPKYLFRKEGQNVTLSCEQNLNHDAMYWYRQDPGQGLRLIYYSQIVNDFQKGDIAEGYSVSREKKESFPLTVTSAQKNPTAFYLCASSIGTEPEAFFGQGTRLTVV.